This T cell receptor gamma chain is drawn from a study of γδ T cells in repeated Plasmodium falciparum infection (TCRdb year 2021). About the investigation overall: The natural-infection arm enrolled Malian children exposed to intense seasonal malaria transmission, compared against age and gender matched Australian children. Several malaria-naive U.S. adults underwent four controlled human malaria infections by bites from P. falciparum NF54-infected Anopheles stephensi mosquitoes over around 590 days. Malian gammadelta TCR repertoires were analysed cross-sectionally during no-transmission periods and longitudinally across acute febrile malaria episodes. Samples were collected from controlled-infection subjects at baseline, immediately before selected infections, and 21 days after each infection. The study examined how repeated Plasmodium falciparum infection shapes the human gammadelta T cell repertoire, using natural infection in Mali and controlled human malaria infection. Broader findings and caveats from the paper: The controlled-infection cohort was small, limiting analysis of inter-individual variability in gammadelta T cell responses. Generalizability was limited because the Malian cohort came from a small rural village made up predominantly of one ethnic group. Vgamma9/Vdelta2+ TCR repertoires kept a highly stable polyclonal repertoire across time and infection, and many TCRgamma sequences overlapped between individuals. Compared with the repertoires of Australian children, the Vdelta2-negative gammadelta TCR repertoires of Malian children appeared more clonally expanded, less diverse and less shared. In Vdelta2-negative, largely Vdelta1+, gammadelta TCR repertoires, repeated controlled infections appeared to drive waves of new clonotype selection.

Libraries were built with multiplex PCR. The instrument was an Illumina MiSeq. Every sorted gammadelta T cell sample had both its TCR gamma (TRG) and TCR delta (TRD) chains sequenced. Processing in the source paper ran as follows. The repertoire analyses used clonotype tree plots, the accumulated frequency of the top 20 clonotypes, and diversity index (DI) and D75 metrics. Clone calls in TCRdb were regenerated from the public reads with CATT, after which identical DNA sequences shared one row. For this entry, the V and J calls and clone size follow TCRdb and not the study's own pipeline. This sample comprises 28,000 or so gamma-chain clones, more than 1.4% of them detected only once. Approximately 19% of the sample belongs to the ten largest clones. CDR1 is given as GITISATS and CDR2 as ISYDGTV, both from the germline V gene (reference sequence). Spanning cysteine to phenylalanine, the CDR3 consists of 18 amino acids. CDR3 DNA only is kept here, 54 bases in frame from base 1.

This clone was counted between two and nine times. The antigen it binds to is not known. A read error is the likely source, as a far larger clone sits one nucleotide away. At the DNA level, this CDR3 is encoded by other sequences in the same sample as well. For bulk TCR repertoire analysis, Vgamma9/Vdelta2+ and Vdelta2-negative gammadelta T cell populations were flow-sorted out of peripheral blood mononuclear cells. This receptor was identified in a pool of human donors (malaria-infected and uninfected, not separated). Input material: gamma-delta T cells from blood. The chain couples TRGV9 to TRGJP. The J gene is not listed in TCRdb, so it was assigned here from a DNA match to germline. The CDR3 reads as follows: CALWEAGPQELGKKIKVF. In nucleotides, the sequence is TGTGCCCTGTGGGAGGCCGGGCCTCAAGAGTTGGGCAAAAAAATCAAGGTATTT.